This T cell receptor (beta chain) is drawn from a study of monozygotic twins with inflammatory bowel disease. TCRdb reworked the 5' RACE reads into one entry per CDR3 protein, no DNA. The sample table includes 330,000 or so distinct CDR3 sequences. Germline CDR1 reads SGHAT; CDR2 reads FQNNGV. This CDR3 region has 19 residues. The gene calls are TRBV11-2 and TRBJ1-3. The specimen was blood. The TCR originated in a human donor with ulcerative colitis or Crohn's disease, or a healthy co-twin of an affected twin (not recorded which). The chain's CDR3 is CASSLRRERQGSSGNTIYF.